Included here is one T cell receptor (beta chain) sequence, with context. The junction departs from the called germline gene at one end, perhaps through a read error. These data are taken from a study of T cells after yellow fever vaccination. At the level of the study: The fractions with low cell numbers were processed using SMART-Seq v4 Ultra Low Input.

In TCRdb, the 5' RACE reads were re-called with MiXCR into one record per CDR3 protein. This sample has a few hundred thousand distinct CDR3 sequences, with around 13% found just once. CDR3 size: 15 residues. CDR1 is SGHRS and CDR2 is YFSETQ in the germline V gene. Sequencing used CD4+ T cells sorted from PBMCs, obtained 45 days after the yellow fever booster vaccination. The sequence was obtained from a man aged 30 to 45 who received the YFV17D yellow fever vaccine. V is TRBV5-1 and J is TRBJ2-2; D is ambiguous. CDR3 region: CASSLEAFNTGELFF. The CDR3 DNA follows: TGCGCCAGTAGCTTGGAAGCATTTAACACCGGGGAGCTGTTTTTT.